Listed below are T cell receptor beta chains from one sample, sequenced in a study of blood T cell repertoires in COVID-19. Measured with immunoSEQ multiplex PCR; TCRdb has only the in-frame clones, and not every one. This repertoire shows 150,000 to 200,000 clones, around nine tenths found once; its top ten account for 0.53%. Specimen: peripheral blood. All receptors derive from a man aged 50-60 years with acute or convalescent COVID-19. Both conserved end residues are part of each CDR3. The order of the fields is J gene, V gene, D gene, clone size, CDR3 length, CDR3 protein, CDR3 DNA. D genes are given only for firm matches. A row's size may be missing; if present it is once, few, many or a size class.

>TRBJ2-7|TRBV2|-|-|15
CASRLGAGQTYEQYF
TGTGCCAGCAGGCTGGGGGCTGGGCAGACCTACGAGCAGTACTTC
>TRBJ2-4|TRBV7-9|-|-|16
CASSLAEGKAKNIQYF
TGTGCCAGCAGCTTAGCGGAGGGCAAAGCCAAAAACATTCAGTACTTC
>TRBJ2-1|TRBV7-2|-|few|14
CASSFRESWNEQFF
TGTGCCAGCAGCTTCCGGGAGAGTTGGAATGAGCAGTTCTTC
>TRBJ2-1|TRBV24-1|-|-|20
CATSDLVPRANIGSRDEQFF
TGTGCCACCAGTGATTTGGTCCCCCGGGCGAATATCGGGAGTAGAGATGAGCAGTTCTTC
>TRBJ1-5|TRBV25-1|TRBD1|-|16
CASSEFGDRANQPQHF
TGTGCCAGCAGTGAATTCGGGGACAGAGCGAATCAGCCCCAGCATTTT
>TRBJ2-5|TRBV19|-|-|14
CASRAGADQETQYF
TGTGCCAGTAGGGCAGGGGCGGACCAAGAGACCCAGTACTTC
>TRBJ1-2|TRBV21-1|-|-|14
CASSQTGTNYGYTF
TGTGCCAGCAGCCAGACAGGGACTAACTATGGCTACACCTTC
>TRBJ2-1|TRBV28|TRBD1|-|18
CASSLHRGISSSYNEQFF
TGTGCCAGCAGTTTACACAGGGGAATCTCCTCATCCTACAATGAGCAGTTCTTC
>TRBJ2-1|TRBV27|TRBD2|-|15
CASRLARSSYNEQFF
TGTGCCAGCAGACTAGCGAGGAGCTCCTACAATGAGCAGTTCTTC
>TRBJ1-1|TRBV3-1/TRBV3-2|TRBD1|-|14
CASSQSTGNTEAFF
TGTGCCAGCAGCCAATCGACAGGGAATACTGAAGCTTTCTTT